What follows are 16 T cell receptor beta chains derived from one specimen sequenced in a study of technical replicates of blood from a few donors (TCRdb year 2017). Libraries were made using the immunoSEQ multiplex PCR assay. The source is immuneACCESS, and TCRdb retained only in-frame sequences with V and J called. Part of the clones is not carried over; for the studies checked, unresolved V genes explain less than half of this, and the remainder is unexplained. This sample is represented by around 60,000 clones; roughly 92% of them were singletons. The ten biggest clones cover 4.3% of the sample. The source material was PBMCs. The source is a human donor in good health. Some clones in this sample may be carry-over from other donors' samples.

This rearrangement joins TRBV7-8 to TRBJ2-5; maybe TRBD2 (6 bases). The J call may be wrong; the DNA end is better matched by TRBJ2-7. The CDR3 sequence is 13 residues long. CDR1 and CDR2 from the germline V gene are SGHVS and FQNEAQ. The CDR3, as DNA: TGTGCCAGCAGAACAGCGGGTTTATACGAGCAGTACTTC. It translates to CASRTAGLYEQYF.

The chain recombines TRBV6-4 with TRBJ2-3; TRBD2 might be the D (6 bases). Germline CDR1 is MRHNA and CDR2 is SNTAGT. V was cut by 3 bases and J by 5 bases, with 12 bases left in between. The CDR3 totals 14 residues. The CDR3 bases are TGTGCCAGCAGTGAGGCGGTGGGGGGAGATACGCAGTATTTT. It yields the protein CASSEAVGGDTQYF.

The genes are TRBV4-2 and TRBJ2-7; maybe TRBD1 (5 bases). The V end lost 0 bases, the J end lost 0 bases, and 12 bases lay between the germline ends. The CDR3 spans 16 residues. Looked up from germline, CDR1 is LGHNA and CDR2 is YNFKEQ. The CDR3 coding sequence is TGTGCCAGCAGCCAAGATCAGACAGAACCCTCCTACGAGCAGTACTTC. This codes for CASSQDQTEPSYEQYF.

This clone was recorded once. J is TRBJ2-7 and V is TRBV7-9, with 8 nucleotides matching TRBD1. V trimming: 3 bases; J trimming: 0 bases; junction bases outside the gene matches: 10. Germline loops: CDR1 SEHNR, CDR2 FQNEAQ (reference sequence). The CDR3 runs 17 residues. The CDR3 sequence: CASSFLPPGTGSYEQYF. The CDR3 nucleotides are TGTGCCAGCAGCTTTCTCCCCCCCGGGACAGGCTCCTACGAGCAGTACTTC.

The rearrangement links TRBV7-9 to TRBJ1-5; weak D call: TRBD1 (5 bases). The CDR3 contains 18 residues. CDR1 SEHNR and CDR2 FQNEAQ come from the germline V gene (reference sequence). V lost 0 bases and J lost 0, with 15 bases in between. This CDR3 reads CASSLAWGDVTSNQPQHF. CDR3 DNA sequence: TGTGCCAGCAGCTTAGCGTGGGGGGACGTGACTAGCAATCAGCCCCAGCATTTT.

This chain uses TRBV11-2 with TRBJ1-2; 7 bases fit TRBD1. V shed 4 bases and J 4 bases; nucleotides not matched to a gene: 9. Germline V gene sequence: CDR1 SGHAT, CDR2 FQNNGV. This CDR3 is 15 amino acids long. The CDR3 DNA is TGTGCCAGCAGCTCTCTCCGGGACAGACCCTATGGCTACACCTTC. It is translated as CASSSLRDRPYGYTF.

V and J are TRBV7-2 and TRBJ2-3; 9 positions agree with TRBD2. V was pared by 0 bases and J by 1 base, with 14 bases of the junction left unmatched. Looked up from germline, CDR1 is SGHTA and CDR2 is FQGNSA. The CDR3 loop spans 20 amino acids. The CDR3: CASSLAVGGKRGVRTDTQYF. The CDR3 region has the DNA TGTGCCAGCAGCTTAGCGGTGGGGGGAAAGCGGGGGGTACGCACAGATACGCAGTATTTT.

This rearrangement joins TRBV7-9 to TRBJ2-2; D gene unclear. This CDR3 region has 14 residues. Germline CDR1 is SEHNR and CDR2 is FQNEAQ (reference sequence). V was clipped by 6 bases and J by 3 bases, with 11 bases between them. For the CDR3, the DNA is TGTGCCAGCAGGATCGACGGGTACACCGGGGAGCTGTTTTTT. As protein: CASRIDGYTGELFF.

This clone showed up just once. The chain employs TRBV5-6 and TRBJ2-1; TRBD1 is a possible D gene (5 bases). The CDR3 has 15 residues. Germline V gene data show CDR1 as SGHDT and CDR2 as YYEEEE. V lost 2 bases and J lost 7, with 16 bases in between. Written as DNA, the CDR3 is TGTGCCAGCAGCTTCGGACACTACAAGAGTAATGAGCAGTTCTTC. This sequence encodes CASSFGHYKSNEQFF.

The chain uses TRBV5-5 and TRBJ1-5, with D tentatively TRBD1 (6 bases). Germline lookup yields CDR1 SGHKS and CDR2 YYEKEE (reference sequence). V lost 4 bases and J 6 bases, leaving 20 bases between the germline ends. The length of the CDR3 is 16 residues. The CDR3 DNA reads TGTGCCAGCAGCGCCGAAGGGACATTCCAGGGTCAGCCCCAGCATTTT. Translated, it gives CASSAEGTFQGQPQHF.

The J gene is TRBJ2-2, the V gene TRBV6-8, with D possibly matching TRBD2 (5 bases). The CDR3 extends over 18 amino acids. CDR1 and CDR2 (germline): MNHGY, SAAAGT. V gave up 5 bases and J gave up 5 bases, with 24 bases separating them. CDR3 sequence: CASSSESRAGKRTGELFF. The CDR3 nucleotides are TGTGCCAGCAGTAGCGAAAGCCGGGCCGGGAAGCGGACCGGGGAGCTGTTTTTT.

In its sample, this clone was seen once. The rearrangement joins TRBV19 to TRBJ1-4; no firm D call. Trimming stripped 3 bases from V and 4 bases from J, with 12 bases between. Germline V gene lookup returns CDR1 LNHDA and CDR2 SQIVND (reference sequence). The CDR3 extends over 15 amino acids. The CDR3 DNA follows: TGTGCCAGTAGTATTAGAGACGGACTTAATGAAAAACTGTTTTTT. Translation gives CASSIRDGLNEKLFF.

The chain is built from TRBV19 and TRBJ2-7; D possibly corresponds to TRBD2 (7 bases). CDR1 is LNHDA and CDR2 is SQIVND in the germline V gene (reference sequence). The CDR3 consists of 13 residues. V gave up 4 bases and J gave up 7 bases, with 14 bases separating them. The CDR3 sequence is CASSRGGQGEQYF. The CDR3 nucleotides read TGTGCCAGTAGTAGGGGAGGGCAGGGGGAGCAGTACTTC.

This sequence joins TRBV4-3 and TRBJ2-7, with 12 nucleotides matching TRBD2. Germline assignment: CDR1 LGHNA and CDR2 YSLEER. The junction had 8 bases not matched to a gene; V was cut back by 1 base and J by 4 bases. The length of the CDR3 is 17 residues. The CDR3 nucleotides are TGCGCCAGCAGCCAAGGACTAGCGGGAGATCATGGGTACGAGCAGTACTTC. It translates to CASSQGLAGDHGYEQYF.

The V gene is TRBV30, the J gene TRBJ2-2; 9 nucleotides match TRBD2. The CDR3 contains 16 residues. Trimming at V came to 0 bases and at J to 5 bases, leaving 7 bases not matched to a gene. Germline V gives CDR1 GTSNPN, CDR2 SVGIG (reference sequence). In nucleotides, the CDR3 is TGTGCCTGGAGTGTCTGGCGTCTAGCGGGGACCGGGGAGCTGTTTTTT. Translating gives CAWSVWRLAGTGELFF.

This chain uses TRBV5-1 with TRBJ2-3; 15 bases are shared with TRBD2. The V gene end was trimmed by 4 bases and the J gene end by 9 bases; junction bases not matched to a gene: 12. Germline CDR1 SGHRS, CDR2 YFSETQ. The CDR3 spans 17 residues. Here the CDR3 DNA reads TGCGCCAGCAGCCCCGGACTAGCGGGAGGGACCGCAGGAACGCAGTATTTT. This translates into CASSPGLAGGTAGTQYF.